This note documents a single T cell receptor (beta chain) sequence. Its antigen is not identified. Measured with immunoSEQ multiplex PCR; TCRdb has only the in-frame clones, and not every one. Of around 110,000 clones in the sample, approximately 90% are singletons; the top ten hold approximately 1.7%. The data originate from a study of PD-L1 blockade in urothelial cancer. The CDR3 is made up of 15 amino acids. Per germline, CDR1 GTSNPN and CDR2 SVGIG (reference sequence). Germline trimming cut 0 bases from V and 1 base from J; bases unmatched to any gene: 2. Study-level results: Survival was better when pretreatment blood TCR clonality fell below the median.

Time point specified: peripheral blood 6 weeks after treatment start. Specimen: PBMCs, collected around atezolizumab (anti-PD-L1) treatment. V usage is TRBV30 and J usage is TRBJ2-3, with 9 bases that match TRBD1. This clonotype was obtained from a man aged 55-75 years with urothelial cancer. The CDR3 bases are TGTGCCTGGAGTGTACGGACAGGGGGCACAGATACGCAGTATTTT. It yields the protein CAWSVRTGGTDTQYF.